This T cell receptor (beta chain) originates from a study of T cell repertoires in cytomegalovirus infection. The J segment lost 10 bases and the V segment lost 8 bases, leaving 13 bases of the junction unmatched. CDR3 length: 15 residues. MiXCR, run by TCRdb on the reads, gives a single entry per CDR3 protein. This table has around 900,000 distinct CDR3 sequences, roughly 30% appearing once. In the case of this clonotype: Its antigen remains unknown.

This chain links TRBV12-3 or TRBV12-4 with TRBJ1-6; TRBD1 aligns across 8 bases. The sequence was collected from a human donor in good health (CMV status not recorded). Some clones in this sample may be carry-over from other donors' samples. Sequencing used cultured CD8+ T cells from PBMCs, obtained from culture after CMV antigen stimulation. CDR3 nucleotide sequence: TGTGCCAGCTCCAACCGGGACAGGACGGAGTCACCCCTCCACTTT. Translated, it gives CASSNRDRTESPLHF.